This paragraph covers one T cell receptor beta chain sequence. Its target is unknown. This sample was included in a study of PD-1 blockade in classical Hodgkin lymphoma. The wider study: Intravenous delivery of nivolumab at 3 mg/kg to patients occurred every 2 weeks.

Study-wide points: Reported findings placed baseline TCR diversity lower in newly diagnosed patients (compared with healthy donors). Significant TCR diversity gains by C4D1 occurred in CD4+ but not CD8+ cells. Complete responders matched newly diagnosed patients in baseline diversity.

Clones were read by immunoSEQ multiplex PCR, and TCRdb kept only the in-frame ones, dropping some. Of about 13,000 clones detected, roughly 78% appear once; the ten largest clones hold around 27%. Relapses following autologous stem cell transplantation were seen in all patients, with brentuximab vedotin exposure varying. Germline loops: CDR1 MDHEN, CDR2 SYDVKM. CDR3 length equals 17 residues. V was trimmed by 2 bases and J by 3 bases, leaving 19 bases between them. The TCR sequence derives from a human donor with classical Hodgkin lymphoma. Sample: peripheral blood mononuclear cells (PBMCs), taken at baseline. This rearrangement joins TRBV28 to TRBJ1-1; D may be TRBD1 (6 bases). The CDR3 DNA reads TGTGCCAGCAGTTTACCCCGATGGGAGGGGGGGGACACTGAAGCTTTCTTT. Encoded protein: CASSLPRWEGGDTEAFF.